This entry is about one T cell receptor (beta chain). Which antigen it targets is not known. No base quality values were provided; no much bigger clone lies one nucleotide off. Systemically healthy Caucasian individuals from Russia, some 36 in total and aged about 6 to 100 years, were included as donors. Approximately 10 milliliters of peripheral blood were collected from each donor into EDTA-treated Vacutainer tubes. Ficoll-Paque density-gradient centrifugation was used to isolate PBMCs, with at least 6 million obtained per sample. Trizol reagent was used to extract total RNA from the PBMCs, yielding at least 6 micrograms per sample. For every donor, flow cytometry on a PBMC aliquot measured the percentage of naive CD45RAhigh/CD27high T cells. Preparation of the library involved 5' RACE. The run used an Illumina HiSeq 2500. A second roughly 6 to 12 cycle PCR used a sample-barcoded 5' primer and a J-beta primer mix. A unique molecular identifier was introduced onto each TCR beta cDNA molecule by a template-switch 5' adaptor carrying 12 random nucleotides. Each sample yielded at least 2.5 million CDR3-containing paired-end reads. First-strand cDNA synthesis was performed from all RNA using the Mint cDNA synthesis kit, with priming by a TRBC-specific oligonucleotide. Following uracil-DNA glycosylase treatment, a first 18-cycle PCR with universal primers M1SS and BC2_uni_R was performed on all cDNA. Turning to the authors' computational methods: For normalization, 1 million high-quality reads, each with a distinct molecular identifier, were randomly selected from each sample. Instead of being binned into consensus sequences, reads that shared molecular identifiers were thrown out. MiTCR, with a Q25 quality threshold and the strictest error-elimination algorithm, was used for CDR3 identification, clonotype clustering and error correction. A nonparametric unseen species model using Euler transformation provided a lower-bound estimate of total TCR beta diversity. Clones were called with MiXCR by TCRdb after fastp trimmed the public reads at Q25, and only in-frame beta chains were retained. Rows with a matching CDR3 protein are joined into one entry that keeps the most common DNA and genes. The V and J calls come from TCRdb's annotation, not from the publication. This sample gives over a million distinct CDR3 sequences in total; roughly 59% of them show up just once. Of the sample, roughly 7% is held by the ten largest clones.

This record comes from a study of blood T cells in healthy people across ages (dated by TCRdb to about 2015). About the full investigation: Template switching captured roughly one uniquely barcoded TCR beta cDNA molecule per two T cells in model experiments. The study measured age-related changes in TCR beta repertoire diversity using deep sequencing normalized with unique cDNA molecular identifiers. The donors were divided into four age groups: young (average 16 years), middle-aged (about 40), aged (approximately 64) and long-lived (around 87). To avoid experimental bias, donors of different ages were distributed randomly across sequencing lanes. Using the same blood draw, the study looked at two additional independent replicas of 1 million unique cDNA reads for two donors, one aged 18 to 30 and the other aged 80 or older.

Reading the germline V gene (reference sequence) gives CDR1 DFQATT and CDR2 SNEGSKA. V is shortened by 1 base, J by 0 bases, and the region joining them spans 16 bases. From its cysteine to its phenylalanine, the CDR3 spans 17 amino acids. Only the CDR3 DNA stays, 51 bases, in frame from base 1. Results the study describes overall, beyond this receptor: Conclusive comparison of naive and antigen-experienced compartments was prevented by the profiling of bulk unsorted PBMCs. Estimates of total diversity based on one million sequenced T cells were considered lower bounds and underestimates. Because the CMV infection status of the donors was unknown, age-related changes in expanded clonotypes may potentially have been confounded. Observed TCR beta diversity per million T cells fell roughly linearly with age, and a significant reduction was already apparent by age around 40. There was a strong correlation between observed TCR beta diversity and the percentage of naive T cells measured by flow cytometry. Compared with the aged group, the long-lived group had more naive CD4+ T cells, fewer expanded clones and increased TCR diversity, a pattern suggesting age selection.

This receptor chain uses TRBV20-1 and TRBJ1-3; perhaps TRBD1 is the D gene, with 5 bases matching. The origin of this receptor is a young man in good health. Sequences were obtained from blood. The DNA sequence is as follows: TGCAGTGCTAGAGCCTGGGACGCCCCGACCTCTGGAAACACCATATATTTT. Its translation reads: CSARAWDAPTSGNTIYF.